This T cell receptor beta chain was documented in a study of T-cell reconstitution after alpha-beta-depleted transplantation in children. Study-wide points: Approximately two months post-transplant, alpha-beta T cells reportedly originated from several hundred expanded graft clones. The origin of high day-60 TCRbeta diversity in some patients lay in surviving recipient T cells and thymic progenitors. At the one-year point after transplant, T-cell counts and TCRbeta diversity were found to come mostly from T cells that had been newly produced.

Note on this clonotype: No antigen is known for it.

The authors prepared the TCRbeta library with unique molecular identifiers. Each CDR3 protein gets one entry after TCRdb re-called the PCR reads with MiXCR. The data hold about 830,000 distinct CDR3 sequences, with 16% observed a single time. The sample in question was PBMCs, mostly from graft donor cells, obtained 360 days after TCRalphabeta/CD19-depleted stem cell transplant. This clonotype was obtained from a male patient aged 5 to 17 who had a stem cell transplant for acute lymphoblastic leukemia, so the T cells may come from the graft donor.

The CDR3 coding sequence is TGTGCCAGCAGCTTGGAGGCAGGGGGAGATGAAGCTTTCTTT. It yields the protein CASSLEAGGDEAFF. This chain links TRBV5-4 with TRBJ1-1, with 7 bases lining up with TRBD1. Trimming took 0 bases from V and 7 from J; bases not matched to a gene: 6. Germline V CDR1 and CDR2: SGHNT, YYREEE (reference sequence). The CDR3 is 14 amino acids.